This T cell receptor (beta chain) was observed in a study of T cell responses to AZD1222 COVID-19 vaccine. The CDR3 covers 12 residues. Deletions cut 3 bases from V and 5 bases from J, with 7 bases between. Generated by immunoSEQ multiplex PCR, the TCRdb table keeps only in-frame clones and is missing some. The sample records 140,000 to 150,000 clones, over 85% being singletons. The sequence was collected from an adult in good health. The sequences come from peripheral blood, collected on day 0 of AZD1222 vaccination. The V and J genes are TRBV12-3 or TRBV12-4 and TRBJ1-2; possible D gene TRBD1, 6 bases. The DNA of the CDR3 is TGTGCCAGCAGTTTTCAGGGGTATGGCTACACCTTC. Translating gives CASSFQGYGYTF.